The following is a T cell receptor beta chain sequence with its context. Its antigen is unknown. The table came from immunoSEQ multiplex PCR; TCRdb's copy has only in-frame clones and leaves some out. Of some 150,000 clones listed, 80% to 95% are singletons. This sample was included in a study of T cell responses to AZD1222 COVID-19 vaccine. Trimming took off 3 bases at V and 0 bases at J, with 6 bases between the two ends. CDR3 length: 15 amino acids. From germline, CDR1 is LNHDA and CDR2 SQIVND (reference sequence). Recipients boosted at about 4 weeks or about 12 weeks are pooled. Whole-study findings and limits: CD4 TCRs linked to vaccination spanned spike, dominating at 160-218 and 743-854. Spike-specific TCR breadth and depth went up after people got two AZD1222 doses.

The chain carries TRBV19 and TRBJ2-6; no clear D gene. The sample in question was peripheral blood, obtained 28 days after the second AZD1222 dose. The sequence derives from an adult who received the AZD1222 COVID-19 vaccine. The DNA for the CDR3 is TGTGCCAGTAGTATGGGCAACTCTGGGGCCAACGTCCTGACTTTC. As protein: CASSMGNSGANVLTF.